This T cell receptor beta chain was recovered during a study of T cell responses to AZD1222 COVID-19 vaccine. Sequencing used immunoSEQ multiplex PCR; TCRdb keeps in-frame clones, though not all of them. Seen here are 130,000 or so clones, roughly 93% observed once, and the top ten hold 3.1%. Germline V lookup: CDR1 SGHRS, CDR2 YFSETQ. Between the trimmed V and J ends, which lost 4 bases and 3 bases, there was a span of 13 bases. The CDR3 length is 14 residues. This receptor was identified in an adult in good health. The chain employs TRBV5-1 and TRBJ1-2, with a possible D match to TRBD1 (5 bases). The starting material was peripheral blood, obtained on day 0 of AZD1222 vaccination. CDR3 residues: CASSDRGRDYGYTF. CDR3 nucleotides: TGCGCCAGCAGCGACCGGGGCAGGGACTATGGCTACACCTTC.